The rows below give T cell receptor beta chains drawn from one sample of a study of T cells after yellow fever vaccination. TCRdb used MiXCR to reprocess the 5' RACE reads, holding one entry per CDR3 protein. The table lists hundreds of thousands of distinct CDR3 sequences, roughly 12% of them singletons. Material: PBMCs, obtained on the day of the yellow fever booster vaccination. These receptors were obtained from a man aged 25 to 40 who received the YFV17D yellow fever vaccine. Both conserved end residues are part of each CDR3. D genes are given only for firm matches.

d_call,j_call,v_call,cdr3_aa
NA,TRBJ2-5,TRBV5-6,CASSFRGSGAQRQETQYF
NA,TRBJ2-3,TRBV20-1,CSARGGLGHTQYF
TRBD2,TRBJ2-3,TRBV10-1,CASSESMGLAGNTDTQYF
TRBD1,TRBJ1-4,TRBV20-1,CSASPGTGVEKLFF
NA,TRBJ2-4,TRBV10-3,CAISETPSGGPADIQYF
NA,TRBJ2-7,TRBV7-9,CASQGGSYEQYF
TRBD2,TRBJ2-2,TRBV7-3,CASSLWAGGQTGELFF
NA,TRBJ1-6,TRBV10-3,CAISRSQGDSPLHF
NA,TRBJ2-5,TRBV20-1,CSSLARGGKTQYF
TRBD1,TRBJ1-5,TRBV30,CASGTGSNQPQHF
TRBD1,TRBJ1-2,TRBV29-1,CSAMDRENYGYTF
TRBD2,TRBJ2-2,TRBV7-3,CASATSGRAANTGELFF
NA,TRBJ2-3,TRBV10-3,CAISFRRTDTQYF
TRBD2,TRBJ2-7,TRBV4-3,CASSRRLAGTYEQYF
TRBD2,TRBJ2-7,TRBV4-3,CASSQETAGVLGEQYF
TRBD1,TRBJ2-5,TRBV20-1,CSAGGTGQETQYF
NA,TRBJ2-5,TRBV5-1,CASSLQGMIETQYF
NA,TRBJ1-6,TRBV7-2,CASSLPSGGATSPLHF
NA,TRBJ2-7,TRBV9,CASSDRSDEQYF
NA,TRBJ2-3,TRBV6-5,CASSYSPPGTSTDTQYF
NA,TRBJ1-6,TRBV21-1,CASVGTEHFRSSYNSPLHF
NA,TRBJ2-1,TRBV20-1,CCARVKERRSYNEQFF
NA,TRBJ2-2,TRBV18,CASSPELKIDTGELFF
NA,TRBJ1-4,TRBV6-1,CASSPLGGSTNEKLFF
TRBD2,TRBJ2-5,TRBV12-3/TRBV12-4,CASRGLEGETQYF